This section outlines one T cell receptor beta chain sequence together with its context. Its antigen remains unidentified. Per-base qualities were not stored, and no clone one base away is much larger. This entry belongs to a study of technical replicates of blood from a handful of donors (dated by TCRdb to 2016 to 2017). The library came from the immunoSEQ multiplex PCR assay. TCRdb took over this immuneACCESS table, retaining in-frame rearrangements with V and J assigned. Such tables are incomplete; in checked studies, under half of the missing clones stem from an unresolved V gene, and the remainder is unexplained. The sample table contains about 78,000 clones; only one count was recorded for 93% of them. The leading ten clones occupy approximately 0.45% of the sample. Looking up the germline V gene yields CDR1 SGHTS and CDR2 YDEGEE. The V and J ends are trimmed by 2 bases and 3 bases, leaving 20 bases between them. From the cysteine up to the phenylalanine, the CDR3 has a length of 17 residues. CDR3 DNA is the only sequence kept; it has 51 bases, read in frame from the first base.

The sequence was collected from a human donor in good health. Sequencing was carried out using T cells isolated from PBMCs. This chain is built from TRBV5-8 and TRBJ1-1, and possibly TRBD1, on 5 matching bases. The CDR3 region has the sequence CASSFWYGRGADTEAFF. At the DNA level, the sequence is TGTGCCAGCAGCTTTTGGTACGGTAGGGGTGCCGACACTGAAGCTTTCTTT.